The 23 T cell receptor beta chains listed next were all sequenced from one sample in a study of tumor-infiltrating lymphocytes in primary liver carcinoma. Out of unsorted whole blood came the blood RNA, and germline DNA was extracted as well. Using a constant-region primer together with ProtoScript II reverse transcriptase, TCR beta cDNA was made from roughly 500 ng of total RNA. Libraries covering TCR beta were generated through three nested multiplex PCR rounds (using a slightly modified ARM-PCR). The study ran its first two PCR rounds for around 10 cycles each, using TRBV1-TRBV30 forward primers and a C-beta reverse primer. TCRdb re-derived calls from the multiplex PCR reads in MiXCR, one entry per CDR3 protein. The data show some 200,000 distinct CDR3 sequences, roughly two thirds seen once. Sequencing used peripheral blood. The receptors come from a woman aged 55-69 years with primary liver carcinoma and hepatitis B virus infection.

Concerning this clonotype itself: This may arise from a read error, as a much more abundant clone is one base away. The chain combines TRBV4-1 with TRBJ1-3; D not certain. This CDR3 is 16 amino acids long. Trimming stripped 3 bases from V and 1 base from J, with 13 bases between. In germline, CDR1 is MGHRA, CDR2 YSYEKL. The CDR3 sequence: CASSHPLGRSGNTIYF. The CDR3 coding sequence is TGCGCCAGCAGCCATCCCCTGGGGAGATCTGGAAACACCATATATTTT.

On this clonotype itself: A junction boundary mismatches the germline segment, possibly from a read error. V and J are TRBV28 and TRBJ2-1; D perhaps matches TRBD2 (6 bases). The CDR3 contains 15 residues. Germline values: CDR1 MDHEN, CDR2 SYDVKM. In DNA form, the CDR3 reads TGTGACAGCAGTTCCCGACAGTCGCGGGGCAATGAGCAGTTCTTC. Residues: CDSSSRQSRGNEQFF.

The chain couples TRBV6-4 to TRBJ1-5; D is undetermined. From germline, CDR1 is MRHNA and CDR2 SNTAGT. The CDR3 extends over 18 amino acids. V was trimmed by 7 bases and J by 4 bases, leaving 26 bases between them. The CDR3 DNA reads TGTGCCAGCACCCAAAATGGGCCCGGAAGGAACCGGAATCAGCCCCAGCATTTT. As protein: CASTQNGPGRNRNQPQHF.

A note on this clonotype: Possible read error: a much larger clone is one base away. This chain connects TRBV6-2 or TRBV6-3 to TRBJ1-1; D not resolved. CDR1 and CDR2 from the germline V gene are MNHEY and SVGEGT. This CDR3 region has 16 residues. Here the CDR3 DNA reads TGTGCCAGGAGTTTTACGCCTGGGGAAATGAACACTGAAGCTTTCTTT. As protein: CARSFTPGEMNTEAFF.

Remarks on this clonotype: At one end the junction does not follow the germline gene, possibly because of a read error. CDR3 protein: CASSPGVATLTDRQYF. CDR3 in DNA: TGTGCCAGCAGCCCAGGGGTAGCGACTCTCACAGATAGGCAGTATTTT. The chain employs TRBV11-2 and TRBJ2-3, with D perhaps TRBD1 (6 bases). There are 16 residues in the CDR3. Germline V gives CDR1 SGHAT, CDR2 FQNNGV.

J is TRBJ2-1 and V is TRBV11-2; tentative D call: TRBD2 (6 bases). The V gene lost 1 base and the J gene lost 8 bases, with 18 bases spanning the gap. Germline lookup yields CDR1 SGHAT and CDR2 FQNNGV. The CDR3 sequence is 16 residues long. CDR3 loop: CASSLAGTCGKHEQFF. For the CDR3, the DNA is TGTGCCAGCAGCTTAGCCGGGACTTGCGGGAAACATGAGCAGTTCTTC.

Concerning this clonotype: A much larger clone lies one base from this, so it may be a read error. The chain carries TRBV29-1 and TRBJ2-7; 11 bases line up with TRBD1. The germline V gene encodes CDR1 SQVTM and CDR2 ANQGSEA. Germline trimming cut 6 bases from V and 4 bases from J; bases unmatched to any gene: 8. The CDR3 loop spans 14 amino acids. The CDR3 sequence: CSVRIGTGGYEQYF. The CDR3 nucleotides read TGCAGCGTGCGTATCGGGACAGGGGGGTACGAGCAGTACTTC.

Points on this clonotype: One end of the junction fails to match germline, which may point to a read error. V is TRBV5-1 and J is TRBJ1-1, with D maybe TRBD1 (6 bases). Per the germline V gene, CDR1 is SGHRS and CDR2 is YFSETQ. CDR3 size: 16 residues. Here the CDR3 reads CASNLLGGLEVPEAFF. The CDR3 nucleotides are TGCGCCAGCAACTTGCTGGGGGGCTTAGAGGTACCTGAAGCTTTCTTT.

Worth noting for this clonotype: Being one base from a much bigger clone, this may be a read error. The chain joins TRBV5-5 to TRBJ2-1; D gene uncertain. With 0 bases removed from V and 10 bases from J, the gap between germline ends came to 14 bases. This CDR3 is 14 amino acids long. The germline CDR1 and CDR2 sequences are SGHKS and YYEKEE (reference sequence). Here the CDR3 reads CASSLEVLRREQFF. The CDR3 region has the DNA TGTGCCAGCAGCTTGGAGGTCCTCCGAAGGGAGCAGTTCTTC.

Comments on this clonotype: A much larger clone sits a single nucleotide away, making a read error possible. The chain recombines TRBV6-2 or TRBV6-3 with TRBJ2-1; a weak D match, TRBD2 (5 bases). The CDR3 is made up of 10 amino acids. The germline V and J ends were trimmed by 5 bases and 10 bases, with 6 bases remaining between them. Germline V lookup: CDR1 MNHEY, CDR2 SVGEGT. CDR3 protein: CASSDYEQFF. DNA for the CDR3: TGTGCCAGCAGTGACTACGAGCAGTTCTTC.

Of note for this clonotype: The CDR3 does not end in the conserved phenylalanine or tryptophan, so this is likely a read error. The rearrangement uses TRBV6-1 and TRBJ1-5; D is undetermined. With 4 bases removed from V and 2 bases from J, the gap between germline ends came to 6 bases. From germline, CDR1 is MNHNS and CDR2 SASEGT. The CDR3 loop spans 13 amino acids. CDR3 region: CASSGTGNQPQHL. CDR3 DNA sequence: TGTGCCAGCAGTGGCACGGGCAATCAGCCCCAGCATCTT.

The chain is built from TRBV28 and TRBJ2-3, with D uncertain. CDR1 and CDR2 (germline): MDHEN, SYDVKM. This CDR3 has 13 residues. Deletions cut 8 bases from V and 3 bases from J, with 12 bases between. The CDR3 sequence is CASLGLGTDTQYF. The CDR3 DNA sequence: TGTGCCAGCCTGGGGTTGGGGACAGATACGCAGTATTTT. Full variable domain (outside the CDR3, taken from reference TRBV28 and TRBJ2-3): DVKVTQSSRYLVKRTGEKVFLECVQDMDHENMFWYRQDPGLGLRLIYFSYDVKMKEKGDIPEGYSVSREKKERFSLILESASTNQTSMYLCASLGLGTDTQYFGPGTRLTVL.

This clonotype was seen only once. This sequence joins TRBV28 and TRBJ2-5; 7 nucleotides match TRBD1. J was trimmed by 1 base and V by 5 bases; bases with no gene match: 10. Germline CDR1 and CDR2: MDHEN and SYDVKM. The CDR3 runs 16 residues. The CDR3: CASSTTTGLGQETQYF. Written as DNA, the CDR3 is TGTGCCAGCAGTACCACGACAGGGCTGGGCCAAGAGACCCAGTACTTC.

A word on this clonotype: One junction end disagrees with the germline gene, perhaps due to a read error. The chain carries TRBV10-3 and TRBJ2-2; 12 bases map to TRBD2. CDR3 size: 16 residues. The germline CDR1 and CDR2 sequences are ENHRY and SYGVKD. This CDR3 reads CTISPSGRARTGELFF. The CDR3 DNA is TGTACCATCAGCCCTAGCGGGAGGGCCAGAACCGGGGAGCTGTTTTTT.

The chain employs TRBV11-2 and TRBJ1-1; D may be TRBD1 (6 bases). V was shortened by 0 bases and J by 11 bases, with 13 bases between the two germline ends. CDR1 is SGHAT, CDR2 FQNNGV, per germline. CDR3 length equals 13 residues. The CDR3 is CASSLESGGDAFF. The CDR3 DNA follows: TGTGCCAGCAGCTTAGAGTCTGGGGGCGATGCTTTCTTT.

The CDR3 region has the DNA TGTGCCGGCAACTTATACGGGCTAGCGAGGTTCTTC. Translation: CAGNLYGLARFF. The gene calls are TRBV11-2 and TRBJ2-1, with TRBD2 as a possible D gene (6 bases). V was pared by 11 bases and J by 15 bases, with 23 bases between. This CDR3 contains 12 residues. CDR1 and CDR2 from the germline V gene are SGHAT and FQNNGV.

A single count supports this clonotype. The chain couples TRBV28 to TRBJ2-5; 12 bases are a match to TRBD2. V trimming: 4 bases; J trimming: 5 bases; junction bases outside the gene matches: 8. The germline V gene encodes CDR1 MDHEN and CDR2 SYDVKM. This CDR3 has 16 amino acids. The CDR3 nucleotides read TGTGCCAGCAGTTGGGGACTAGCGGGCGGCAGGGAGACCCAGTACTTC. Protein product: CASSWGLAGGRETQYF.

A remark on this clonotype: A much larger clone differs from this one at a single base, so this may be a read error. This rearrangement joins TRBV29-1 to TRBJ1-5; D call uncertain. Looked up from germline, CDR1 is SQVTM and CDR2 is ANQGSEA. Trimming pared 4 bases from V and 6 bases from J, leaving 13 bases between. The CDR3 sequence is 13 residues long. For the CDR3, the DNA is TGCAGCGTTGCCGTGACATCGGGTCAGCCCCAGCATTTT. Translating it yields CSVAVTSGQPQHF.

A note on this clonotype: One junction end does not reproduce the germline sequence, and a read error may be involved. The CDR3 DNA sequence: TGTACCAGCAGCAGGGACAGCAATCAGCCCCAGCATTTT. It yields the protein CTSSRDSNQPQHF. The rearrangement joins TRBV11-2 to TRBJ1-5, with a weak D call TRBD1 (5 bases). CDR1 and CDR2 from the germline V gene are SGHAT and FQNNGV. There are 13 residues in the CDR3.

Regarding this clonotype: The conserved phenylalanine or tryptophan is not found at the CDR3 terminus, so this likely reflects a read error. The gene calls are TRBV4-2 and TRBJ2-7, with 8 positions matching TRBD2. Unmatched junction bases numbered 8, after V lost 1 base and J lost 6 bases. Germline values: CDR1 LGHNA, CDR2 YNFKEQ. The CDR3 spans 15 residues. The CDR3 loop reads CASSQGLAGSVEQYI. CDR3 sequence (DNA): TGTGCCAGCAGCCAAGGCTTAGCGGGGTCTGTCGAGCAGTACATC.

Remarks on this clonotype: Likely a read error: the CDR3 ends without its conserved phenylalanine or tryptophan. V usage is TRBV11-2 and J usage is TRBJ1-2; D is undetermined. CDR1 and CDR2 (germline): SGHAT, FQNNGV. The CDR3 extends over 12 amino acids. As DNA, the CDR3 is TGCGCCTGCAGCTTAGTAGTCTATGGCTACACCCTC. Its translation: CACSLVVYGYTL.

On this clonotype: A single base separates this from a much larger clone, so it may be a read error. J is TRBJ2-2 and V is TRBV5-1, with D possibly matching TRBD2 (6 bases). The V gene's germline CDR1 is SGHRS and CDR2 YFSETQ. V was shortened by 4 bases and J by 5 bases, with 18 bases between the two germline ends. This CDR3 region has 16 residues. The CDR3 coding sequence is TGCGCCAGCAGCGCCGGGAGAGGGATATGGACCGGGGAGCTGTTTTTT. It translates to CASSAGRGIWTGELFF.

Concerning this clonotype: A much larger clone sits a single nucleotide away, making a read error possible. Lacking the conserved final phenylalanine or tryptophan, this CDR3 likely reflects a read error. The chain combines TRBV28 with TRBJ2-7, with D possibly being TRBD1 (6 bases). CDR1 and CDR2 from the germline V gene are MDHEN and SYDVKM. Trimming removed 5 bases from V and 5 bases from J, with 13 bases in between. CDR3 length: 13 residues. CDR3 bases: TGTGCCAGCAGTGCCCCAGGGGACCACGAGCAGTACCTC. Translated, it gives CASSAPGDHEQYL.